A single sample gave rise to the 17 T cell receptor beta chains below, sequenced in a study of vaccination effects on CD4 cells after COVID-19. Profiled with immunoSEQ multiplex PCR; TCRdb holds only in-frame clones, not every one. The data hold about 73,000 clones, with 78% observed a single time. With the ViraFEST assay, the study expanded antigen-specific CD4+ T cells using viral peptide pools, then sequenced them. Having been cultured for around ten days, the cells underwent CD4+ T cell isolation. Nucleocapsid antibody tests were negative, and the vaccine recipients had no prior SARS-CoV-2 infection. No antigen has been assigned to these receptors. Sequences were derived from CD4+ T cells from PBMCs cultured with SARS-CoV-2 spike peptides, sampled before COVID-19 vaccination. All receptors come from a human donor who received a COVID-19 vaccine.

The V and J genes are TRBV7-2 and TRBJ2-5; TRBD2 matches at 14 bases. CDR1 and CDR2 from the germline V gene are SGHTA and FQGNSA. J gave up 1 base and V 4 bases, and 8 bases lay outside the gene matches. This CDR3 region has 18 residues. The CDR3 protein is CASSSATSGGGLQETQYF. The DNA for the CDR3 is TGTGCCAGCAGCTCCGCGACTAGCGGGGGGGGACTCCAAGAGACCCAGTACTTC.

The chain employs TRBV7-6 and TRBJ2-7; a weak D match, TRBD2 (6 bases). V was clipped by 4 bases and J by 5 bases, with 21 bases between them. CDR1 and CDR2 from the germline V gene are SGHVS and FNYEAQ. This CDR3 is 16 amino acids long. The CDR3 protein is CASSSPGEDRLDEQYV. The DNA for the CDR3 is TGTGCCAGCAGCTCCCCGGGGGAAGACAGACTTGACGAGCAGTACGTC.

The V gene is TRBV6-5, the J gene TRBJ1-1, with D perhaps TRBD1 (5 bases). Trimming left V 4 bases short and J 4 bases short, with 16 bases between. CDR3 length equals 15 residues. Germline V gives CDR1 MNHEY, CDR2 SVGAGI. This CDR3 reads CASSSVGQRSTEAFF. In DNA form, the CDR3 reads TGTGCCAGCAGTTCCGTGGGGCAGCGAAGCACTGAAGCTTTCTTT.

This chain connects TRBV10-2 to TRBJ2-2; 7 bases are shared with TRBD1. The CDR3 is 14 amino acids. Germline V gene lookup returns CDR1 WSHSY and CDR2 SAAADI. Germline trimming cut 7 bases from V and 0 bases from J; bases unmatched to any gene: 2. CDR3 protein: CASKGTANTGELFF. The CDR3 DNA follows: TGCGCCAGCAAAGGGACAGCGAACACCGGGGAGCTGTTTTTT.

The chain employs TRBV10-3 and TRBJ1-2; TRBD1 matches 7 bases. V lost 6 bases and J lost 4; bases outside the gene matches: 14. The CDR3 is 16 residues long. Germline V lookup: CDR1 ENHRY, CDR2 SYGVKD. Written as DNA, the CDR3 is TGTGCCATCAGCGAATTCAGGGACAGAGGGCCCTATGGCTACACCTTC. Encoded protein: CAISEFRDRGPYGYTF.

In regard to this clone: The identical CDR3 is also encoded by other nucleotide sequences in the sample. This chain uses TRBV4-3 with TRBJ2-3; D gene ambiguous. Germline V lookup: CDR1 LGHNA, CDR2 YSLEER. The CDR3 contains 13 residues. Between the trimmed V and J ends, which lost 1 base and 3 bases, there was a span of 5 bases. The CDR3: CASSQVGTDTQYF. DNA of the CDR3: TGCGCCAGCAGCCAAGTTGGGACAGATACGCAGTATTTT.

This clone was counted only a few times. The chain uses TRBV6-5 and TRBJ1-1, with a tentative D call TRBD1 (5 bases). Trimming took 6 bases from V and 5 from J, leaving 10 bases between them. The CDR3 runs 12 residues. The V gene's germline CDR1 is MNHEY and CDR2 SVGAGI. The CDR3 sequence: CASSHQGTEAFF. CDR3 DNA: TGTGCCAGCAGCCACCAGGGAACTGAAGCTTTCTTT.

This clone was counted between two and nine times. This sequence joins TRBV6-4 and TRBJ2-2, with 10 positions matching TRBD2. Germline loops: CDR1 MRHNA, CDR2 SNTAGT. The trim removed 7 bases at V and 4 bases at J, leaving 9 bases unmatched. CDR3 length: 16 residues. DNA for the CDR3: TGTGCCAGCACACCAGCGGGGGGGCCCAGCACCGGGGAGCTGTTTTTT. Its protein is CASTPAGGPSTGELFF.

The count of this clone is one. This chain uses TRBV30 with TRBJ1-5; no definite D call. Germline CDR1 GTSNPN, CDR2 SVGIG (reference sequence). The CDR3 length is 13 residues. Deletions cut 3 bases from V and 6 bases from J, with 12 bases between. Here the CDR3 DNA reads TGTGCCTGGAGCCCGCAGATTACTCAGCCCCAGCATTTT. Its translation is CAWSPQITQPQHF.

The CDR3 region is CASREGDLDYEQYV. As DNA, the CDR3 is TGTGCCAGCAGAGAAGGGGACCTGGACTACGAGCAGTACGTC. V is TRBV2 and J is TRBJ2-7, with D tentatively TRBD1 or TRBD2 (5 bases each). Germline loops: CDR1 SNHLY, CDR2 FYNNEI. The CDR3 has 14 amino acids.

V is TRBV7-2 and J is TRBJ1-5, with unresolved D. The CDR3 is made up of 15 amino acids. The germline V gene encodes CDR1 SGHTA and CDR2 FQGNSA. Trimming left V 2 bases short and J 4 bases short, with 12 bases between. The CDR3 is CASSLRAVGNQPQHF. CDR3 DNA sequence: TGTGCCAGCAGCTTAAGGGCAGTCGGAAATCAGCCCCAGCATTTT.

The gene calls are TRBV6-1 and TRBJ1-4, with D possibly TRBD1 on 6 matching bases. V was clipped by 4 bases and J by 7 bases, with 25 bases between them. The CDR3 runs to 18 residues. Germline V lookup: CDR1 MNHNS, CDR2 SASEGT. The CDR3, as DNA: TGTGCCAGCAGTGTGAAATCCTGGGGCGGGGGGCGACGTGAAAAACTGTTTTTT. Its protein product is CASSVKSWGGGRREKLFF.

In this sample, this clone turned up a few times. The V call is TRBV5-1, the J call TRBJ1-5; 8 nucleotides line up with TRBD1. The CDR3 sequence is 14 residues long. The germline CDR1 and CDR2 sequences are SGHRS and YFSETQ. After removal of 4 bases from V and 5 bases from J, the junction contained 5 bases not matched to a gene. The CDR3 bases are TGCGCCAGCAGCGAGCAGGGGGCGGATCAGCCCCAGCATTTT. Amino acid sequence: CASSEQGADQPQHF.

This clone appeared a few times. The J gene is TRBJ2-2, the V gene TRBV19; 9 bases align to TRBD1. Germline V CDR1 and CDR2: LNHDA, SQIVND (reference sequence). The CDR3 contains 16 residues. The J segment lost 3 bases and the V segment lost 8 bases, leaving 10 bases of the junction unmatched. In nucleotides, the CDR3 is TGTGCCAGTTTGCCGAACAGGGGGCGGGACACCGGGGAGCTGTTTTTT. Its protein is CASLPNRGRDTGELFF.

The V gene is TRBV7-2, the J gene TRBJ2-3, with D possibly matching TRBD2 (6 bases). CDR3 length: 16 residues. Germline V lookup: CDR1 SGHTA, CDR2 FQGNSA. V lost 5 bases and J 2 bases, leaving 17 bases between the germline ends. The CDR3 is CASSPQGGGTTDTQYF. For the CDR3, the DNA is TGTGCCAGCAGCCCCCAGGGAGGAGGAACCACAGATACGCAGTATTTT. The complete variable domain, with remaining parts taken from reference TRBV7-2 and TRBJ2-3, reads GAGVSQSPSNKVTEKGKDVELRCDPISGHTALYWYRQSLGQGLEFLIYFQGNSAPDKSGLPSDRFSAERTGGSVSTLTIQRTQQEDSAVYLCASSPQGGGTTDTQYFGPGTRLTVL.

The count of this clone is one. The rearrangement uses TRBV6-5 and TRBJ1-1; D unresolved. Germline loops: CDR1 MNHEY, CDR2 SVGAGI. Deletions cut 2 bases from V and 5 bases from J, with 15 bases between. This CDR3 region has 15 residues. CDR3 protein: CASSYPMDGTTEAFF. DNA of the CDR3: TGTGCCAGCAGTTACCCAATGGACGGAACAACTGAAGCTTTCTTT.

The chain uses TRBV9 and TRBJ2-5; perhaps TRBD1 as D (6 bases). The germline V and J ends were trimmed by 3 bases and 1 base, with 13 bases remaining between them. The CDR3 contains 15 residues. The germline V gene encodes CDR1 SGDLS and CDR2 YYNGEE. The CDR3 bases are TGTGCCAGCAGCGACAGGGTTGGGGGCCAAGAGACCCAGTACTTC. It is translated as CASSDRVGGQETQYF.